A single sample gave rise to the 16 T cell receptor beta chains below, sequenced in a study of type 1 regulatory T cells. Study results and limitations: Compared with non-type 1 regulatory T cells, type 1 regulatory T cells showed a more restricted TCR repertoire.

One entry per CDR3 protein, called by TCRdb with MiXCR from the reads. The sample lists about 71,000 distinct CDR3 sequences; about 20% were seen once. Antigens for these TCRs are unknown. The source material was cultured type 1 regulatory T (Tr1) cells, either the whole culture or a sorted fraction (not recorded which). The receptors derive from a human donor in good health.

The chain joins TRBV20-1 to TRBJ2-4; perhaps TRBD1 as D (5 bases). The germline gives CDR1 DFQATT, CDR2 SNEGSKA (reference sequence). The CDR3 runs 12 residues. The V and J ends lost 3 bases and 6 bases respectively, with 9 bases between them. The CDR3 nucleotides read TGCAGTGCTAGGGAAGACAGAAACATTCAGTACTTC. Protein sequence: CSAREDRNIQYF.

This chain links TRBV7-9 with TRBJ1-1, with D perhaps TRBD1 (5 bases). The CDR3 is 16 amino acids. Per germline, CDR1 SEHNR and CDR2 FQNEAQ (reference sequence). Trimming cost V 5 bases and J 4 bases, with 20 bases left between them. The CDR3 reads CASSRPSAGLATEAFF. In nucleotides, the CDR3 is TGTGCCAGCAGCCGTCCCTCGGCAGGGCTAGCCACTGAAGCTTTCTTT.

The V and J genes are TRBV29-1 and TRBJ2-1; TRBD2 matches 9 bases. V lost 7 bases and J lost 7; bases outside the gene matches: 11. Germline lookup yields CDR1 SQVTM and CDR2 ANQGSEA. CDR3 length: 14 amino acids. The CDR3 spells CSGKGLAPGNEQFF. CDR3 DNA sequence: TGCAGCGGGAAAGGACTAGCGCCGGGTAATGAGCAGTTCTTC.

This clonotype was counted a few times. This chain connects TRBV20-1 to TRBJ2-7; a weak D match, TRBD1 (6 bases). The V gene lost 7 bases and the J gene lost 4 bases, with 17 bases spanning the gap. This CDR3 has 13 residues. In germline, CDR1 is DFQATT, CDR2 SNEGSKA (reference sequence). The CDR3 sequence is CSVEPGTPYEQYF. The DNA for the CDR3 is TGCAGTGTTGAGCCCGGGACACCATACGAGCAGTACTTC.

For this clonotype: This is likely a read error, given that the CDR3 carries no conserved phenylalanine or tryptophan at its end. The rearrangement uses TRBV10-3 and TRBJ2-5, with TRBD1 matching over 7 bases. Germline V gives CDR1 ENHRY, CDR2 SYGVKD. The ends lost 8 bases at V and 0 bases at J; junction bases unmatched: 6. The CDR3 totals 14 residues. As DNA, the CDR3 is TGTGCCATCGGGGGACAGCACTACCAAGAGACCCAGTACCTC. This sequence encodes CAIGGQHYQETQYL.

This chain uses TRBV12-3 or TRBV12-4 with TRBJ1-1; the match to TRBD1 covers 8 bases. The J segment lost 4 bases and the V segment lost 3 bases, leaving 4 bases of the junction unmatched. The CDR3 runs to 14 residues. CDR3 protein: CASSFDRGGTEAFF. The CDR3 DNA reads TGTGCCAGCAGTTTCGACAGGGGAGGCACTGAAGCTTTCTTT.

This clonotype was seen more than once but under ten times. V is TRBV20-1 and J is TRBJ2-7; TRBD2 aligns across 9 bases. The CDR3 extends over 13 amino acids. From germline, CDR1 is DFQATT and CDR2 SNEGSKA (reference sequence). The junction had 11 bases not matched to a gene; V was cut back by 7 bases and J by 7 bases. The CDR3 sequence is CSGRVAGVYEQYF. The CDR3 DNA follows: TGCAGTGGGAGAGTAGCGGGAGTATATGAGCAGTACTTC.

This chain connects TRBV29-1 to TRBJ2-5; the D gene is possibly TRBD2 (5 bases). The V end lost 3 bases, the J end lost 9 bases, and 20 bases lay between the germline ends. The CDR3 spans 14 residues. Germline values: CDR1 SQVTM, CDR2 ANQGSEA. The CDR3 reads CSVDSDGSLGAQYF. In DNA form, the CDR3 reads TGCAGCGTTGATAGCGATGGGTCTCTCGGGGCCCAGTACTTC.

The V and J genes are TRBV19 and TRBJ2-3; D remains unclear. V lost 1 base and J 6 bases, leaving 2 bases between the germline ends. Germline values: CDR1 LNHDA, CDR2 SQIVND (reference sequence). This CDR3 has 11 amino acids. The chain's CDR3 is CASSIGDTQYF. The CDR3 DNA follows: TGTGCCAGTAGTATAGGGGATACGCAGTATTTT.

This clonotype was counted a few times. The V and J genes are TRBV12-3 or TRBV12-4 and TRBJ2-3; TRBD1 matches 8 bases. V lost 7 bases, J lost 2 bases, and 8 bases stayed unmatched. The CDR3 runs 15 residues. CDR3 in amino acids: CASIDGTGPTDTQYF. In nucleotides, the CDR3 is TGTGCCAGCATCGACGGGACAGGCCCCACAGATACGCAGTATTTT.

The gene calls are TRBV30 and TRBJ1-2; D remains ambiguous. Germline assignment: CDR1 GTSNPN and CDR2 SVGIG (reference sequence). CDR3 length: 16 residues. V lost 3 bases and J lost 2, with 19 bases in between. CDR3 sequence reads: CAWSRRRTIGNYGYTF. CDR3 DNA: TGTGCCTGGAGCAGGAGACGGACGATCGGCAACTATGGCTACACCTTC.

The chain couples TRBV5-4 to TRBJ2-1; the match to TRBD1 covers 12 bases. The CDR3 is 15 amino acids. Germline CDR1 is SGHNT and CDR2 is YYREEE (reference sequence). With V trimmed by 5 bases and J by 8 bases, 8 bases remained unmatched. DNA for the CDR3: TGTGCCAGCAGGGGGGACAGGGGGCGCGACTATGAGCAGTTCTTC. Amino acids: CASRGDRGRDYEQFF.

The chain employs TRBV12-3 or TRBV12-4 and TRBJ1-5; 7 bases agree with TRBD1. V dropped 5 bases and J dropped 1; count of bases not matched to a gene: 8. This CDR3 comprises 16 residues. CDR3 DNA: TGTGCCAGCAGTCCAGCCGGGACAGTGAGCAATCAGCCCCAGCATTTT. Translating gives CASSPAGTVSNQPQHF.

The genes are TRBV7-2 and TRBJ2-7, with TRBD1 as a possible D gene (5 bases). CDR3 length: 12 residues. Germline V gives CDR1 SGHTA, CDR2 FQGNSA. Between the trimmed V and J ends, which lost 4 bases and 4 bases, there was a span of 8 bases. CDR3 loop: CASSYRGYEQYF. The CDR3 DNA reads TGTGCCAGCAGCTATAGGGGATACGAGCAGTACTTC.

This clonotype occurred a few times. V is TRBV27 and J is TRBJ1-2; 8 bases match TRBD1. With 3 bases clipped from V and 4 bases from J, the junction kept 13 bases outside the gene matches. Per germline, CDR1 MNHEY and CDR2 SMNVEV (reference sequence). There are 17 residues in the CDR3. As DNA, the CDR3 is TGTGCCAGCAGTTTTAACAGGGGGGCGAACCGGGTCTATGGCTACACCTTC. Residues: CASSFNRGANRVYGYTF.

This clonotype has only a few counts. The rearrangement uses TRBV7-2 and TRBJ2-2, with TRBD2 as a possible D gene (6 bases). CDR1 and CDR2 from the germline V gene are SGHTA and FQGNSA. The CDR3 totals 16 residues. V was shortened by 2 bases and J by 1 base, with 11 bases between the two germline ends. The CDR3 here is CASSLSGSWNTGELFF. Here the CDR3 DNA reads TGTGCCAGCAGCTTATCCGGGAGTTGGAACACCGGGGAGCTGTTTTTT.